Included here is one T cell receptor (beta chain) sequence, with context. The CDR3 has 15 amino acids. In germline, CDR1 is SGHRS, CDR2 YFSETQ. Trimming shortened V by 0 bases and J by 5 bases, and 14 bases separated the two germline ends. This record comes from a study of blood T cell repertoires in COVID-19. The authors' processing: Amplification of reference gene primers provided the estimated nucleated cell counts. The protocol was immunoSEQ multiplex PCR, while the TCRdb copy is restricted to in-frame clones and leaves out a portion. That table gives V, J and clone size, and the DNA gave D and trimming. The table has 300,000 to 400,000 clones, about 89% seen once.

Source material: peripheral blood. This TCR derives from a woman aged 45 to 65 who had recovered from COVID-19. The V and J genes are TRBV5-1 and TRBJ1-2, with a possible D match to TRBD1 (6 bases). This chain's CDR3 is CASSLETVGAYGYTF. The CDR3 region has the DNA TGCGCCAGCAGCTTGGAGACAGTGGGGGCTTATGGCTACACCTTC.